This T cell receptor beta chain was sequenced for a study of T cell responses to AZD1222 COVID-19 vaccine. Assay: immunoSEQ multiplex PCR; the TCRdb copy retains only in-frame clones and omits some. The data show approximately 160,000 clones, with approximately 90% seen just once and less than 1.6% held by the top ten. This CDR3 comprises 11 residues. V lost 3 bases and J 12 bases, leaving 9 bases between the germline ends. This clone was seen just once. Its antigen is not known. Whole-study results and caveats: At baseline, just five to seven AZD1222 recipients tested seropositive. The donor cohort was predominantly white British with a female majority, and clonal diversity may have been underestimated.

This clonotype originated in an adult in good health. Sequencing was performed on peripheral blood, taken on day 0 of AZD1222 vaccination. This chain joins TRBV12-3 or TRBV12-4 and TRBJ1-5, with D possibly being TRBD1 (5 bases). CDR3: CASSFGDGQHF. CDR3 nucleotide sequence: TGTGCCAGCAGTTTTGGGGACGGCCAGCATTTT.